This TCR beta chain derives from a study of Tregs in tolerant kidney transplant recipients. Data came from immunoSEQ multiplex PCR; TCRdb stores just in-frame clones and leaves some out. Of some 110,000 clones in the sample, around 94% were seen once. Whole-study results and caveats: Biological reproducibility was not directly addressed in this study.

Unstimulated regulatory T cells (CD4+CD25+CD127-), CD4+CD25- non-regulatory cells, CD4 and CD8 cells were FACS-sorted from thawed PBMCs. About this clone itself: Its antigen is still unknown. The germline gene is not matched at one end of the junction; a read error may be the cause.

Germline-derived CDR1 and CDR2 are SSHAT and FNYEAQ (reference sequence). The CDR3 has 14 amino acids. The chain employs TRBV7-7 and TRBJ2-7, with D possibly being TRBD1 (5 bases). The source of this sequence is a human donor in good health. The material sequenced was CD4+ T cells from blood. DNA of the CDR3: TGTGCTAGCAGCCCAGCAGGGTGGTCCTACGAGCAGTACTTC. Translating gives CASSPAGWSYEQYF.